This TCR beta chain originates from a study of early T cells in non-severe SARS-CoV-2 infection. Overall study: Sequencing input comprised bulk RNA from unsorted whole blood; chain pairing was not available. Study conclusions and caveats: Private and CD4 specificities were missed by VDJdb matching, which favored anti-spike CD8 responses.

Individual cDNA molecules received unique molecular identifiers during library preparation. One entry per CDR3 protein results from TCRdb running MiXCR on the 5' RACE reads. The sample consists of around 81,000 distinct CDR3 sequences, 13% to 15% of them appearing once. Germline V lookup: CDR1 SGHTA, CDR2 FQGNSA. This CDR3 is 14 amino acids long. Deletions cut 4 bases from V and 6 bases from J, with 13 bases between. This clonotype was seen a handful of times. The antigen remains unidentified. Sequenced input: whole blood. The rearrangement links TRBV7-2 to TRBJ2-1; D not resolved. This clonotype was obtained from an adult who was a healthcare worker with PCR-confirmed SARS-CoV-2 infection or an uninfected control (not recorded which). DNA for the CDR3: TGTGCCAGCAGCTCCTGGCGCAGCAGCAATGAGCAGTTCTTC. Its translation: CASSSWRSSNEQFF.